Listed here is a single TCR beta chain. This clone was observed a single time. The target of this receptor is not known. No per-base quality is available; no much larger clone lies one base away. The data are from a study of control samples from healthy donors and cancer patients (dated by TCRdb to 2018 to 2020). Deletion took 2 bases off V and 5 bases off J, with a span of 13 bases between the germline ends. The CDR3 contains 14 residues, cysteine and phenylalanine counted. Just CDR3 DNA is preserved here, 42 bases in frame from base 1. Libraries were constructed by the immunoSEQ multiplex PCR assay. TCRdb holds this immuneACCESS table with in-frame rearrangements only. Some clones are missing; in checked studies, unresolved V genes explain under half, and the rest has no known cause. The sample has 140,000 or so clones on record, roughly 94% of them singletons. The top ten clonotypes cover around 14% of the sample.

This sequence originates from a man in his 60s with colorectal cancer. Sequencing was carried out using PBMCs. The chain uses TRBV23-1 and TRBJ2-7, with the identity of the D gene unclear. TRBV23-1 is recorded as an ORF, its role being uncertain. CDR3 region: CASSQQARRNEQYF. The nucleotides read TGCGCCAGCAGTCAACAGGCGAGAAGGAACGAGCAGTACTTC.